This TCR beta chain emerged from a study of blood T cell repertoires in COVID-19. Across the whole study: Material from acute and convalescent COVID-19 was sourced from the United States, Italy and Spain. The analysed material was cDNA or gDNA that came from T cells, B-cell-depleted T cells, or PBMCs.

The CDR3 sequence is 13 residues long. V lost 0 bases, J lost 8 bases, and 8 bases lay in between. CDR1 and CDR2 from the germline V gene are SGHTA and FQGTGA. Only one count was recorded for this clone. Authors' analysis steps: Reference gene primer amplification gave nucleated cell count estimates. Sequenced by immunoSEQ multiplex PCR; TCRdb stores in-frame clones only, minus some. V, J and clone size are taken as reported in that table, and D and trimming were inferred from the DNA itself. The sample has 35,000 to 50,000 clones, roughly 81% seen once; the top ten hold roughly 13%. The gene calls are TRBV7-3 and TRBJ2-1, with unresolved D. Input material: peripheral blood. The source is a human donor in a cohort sampled during active COVID-19. In DNA, the CDR3 is TGTGCCAGCAGCTTAACGGTGCGCGATGAGCAGTTCTTC. Its translation is CASSLTVRDEQFF. The full variable domain, rest sourced from reference TRBV7-3 and TRBJ2-1, is GAGVSQTPSNKVTEKGKYVELRCDPISGHTALYWYRQSLGQGPEFLIYFQGTGAADDSGLPNDRFFAVRPEGSVSTLKIQRTERGDSAVYLCASSLTVRDEQFFGPGTRLTVL.